Listed below are T cell receptor beta chains from one sample, sequenced in a study of CD8+CD57+ T cells in acquired aplastic anemia. In TCRdb, the reads were re-called with MiXCR into one record per CDR3 protein. The sample has 200,000 or so distinct CDR3 sequences, about three fifths seen once; the top ten hold 46%. The source material was sorted CD4+, CD8+, or CD8+CD57+ T cells (not recorded which) from PBMCs. These receptors originate from a human donor with severe aplastic anemia or a healthy control (not recorded which). CDR3s include the opening cysteine and the closing phenylalanine or tryptophan. D genes are given only for firm matches. The size field is filled for only some rows; it gives once, few, many or a size class.

CDR3aa: CASSVWDTDTQYF
CDR3nt: TGTGCCAGCAGCGTCTGGGACACGGATACGCAGTATTTT
d_gene: .
v_gene: TRBV9
j_gene: TRBJ2-3
abundance: .

CDR3aa: CASSLEGELFF
CDR3nt: TGTGCCAGCAGCTTAGAAGGGGAGCTGTTTTTT
d_gene: .
v_gene: TRBV7-3
j_gene: TRBJ2-2
abundance: .

CDR3aa: CASSVTGLYQPQHF
CDR3nt: TGCGCCAGCAGCGTTACAGGGTTGTATCAGCCCCAGCATTTT
d_gene: .
v_gene: TRBV5-1
j_gene: TRBJ1-5
abundance: few

CDR3aa: CASSYGRGYEQYF
CDR3nt: TGTGCCAGCAGTTACGGCAGGGGCTACGAGCAGTACTTC
d_gene: .
v_gene: TRBV6-6
j_gene: TRBJ2-7
abundance: .

CDR3aa: CASTWDYGYTF
CDR3nt: TGTGCCAGTACTTGGGACTATGGCTACACCTTC
d_gene: .
v_gene: TRBV19
j_gene: TRBJ1-2
abundance: many

CDR3aa: CASSSRSNYEQYF
CDR3nt: TGTGCCAGTAGTAGCCGCAGTAACTACGAGCAGTACTTC
d_gene: .
v_gene: TRBV19
j_gene: TRBJ2-7
abundance: .

CDR3aa: CASSSGTVREQYF
CDR3nt: TGTGCCAGCAGCTCCGGGACAGTCCGCGAGCAGTACTTC
d_gene: TRBD1
v_gene: TRBV9
j_gene: TRBJ2-7
abundance: .

CDR3aa: CASSLGVSGGYNEQFF
CDR3nt: TGTGCCAGCAGCCTCGGAGTTAGCGGGGGATACAATGAGCAGTTCTTC
d_gene: TRBD2
v_gene: TRBV11-1
j_gene: TRBJ2-1
abundance: .

CDR3aa: CASSLELAGGLSYEQYF
CDR3nt: TGTGCCAGCAGCTTAGAACTAGCGGGAGGGCTGTCCTACGAGCAGTACTTC
d_gene: TRBD2
v_gene: TRBV7-2
j_gene: TRBJ2-7
abundance: .

CDR3aa: CAWSVGDRENEQFF
CDR3nt: TGTGCCTGGAGTGTAGGGGACAGAGAAAATGAGCAGTTCTTC
d_gene: TRBD1
v_gene: TRBV30
j_gene: TRBJ2-1
abundance: .

CDR3aa: CASSLGNTEAFF
CDR3nt: TGTGCCAGCAGCTTAGGGAACACTGAAGCTTTCTTT
d_gene: .
v_gene: TRBV13
j_gene: TRBJ1-1
abundance: many

CDR3aa: CASSSRPGLASSDAQYF
CDR3nt: TGTGCCAGCAGCTCCAGACCGGGACTAGCATCGTCAGATGCGCAGTATTTT
d_gene: TRBD2
v_gene: TRBV7-3
j_gene: TRBJ2-3
abundance: .

CDR3aa: CASGLRRVTEAFF
CDR3nt: TGTGCTAGTGGTTTAAGAAGGGTCACTGAAGCTTTCTTT
d_gene: .
v_gene: TRBV12-5
j_gene: TRBJ1-1
abundance: many

CDR3aa: CATSRSTGGDSPLHF
CDR3nt: TGTGCCACCAGCAGATCGACAGGGGGGGATTCACCCCTCCACTTT
d_gene: TRBD1
v_gene: TRBV15
j_gene: TRBJ1-6
abundance: few

CDR3aa: CSAIPDYHQETQYF
CDR3nt: TGCAGTGCTATTCCGGACTACCATCAAGAGACCCAGTACTTC
d_gene: .
v_gene: TRBV20-1
j_gene: TRBJ2-5
abundance: .

CDR3aa: CASSWTSGDQETQYF
CDR3nt: TGTGCCAGCAGCTGGACTAGCGGGGACCAAGAGACCCAGTACTTC
d_gene: TRBD2
v_gene: TRBV7-2
j_gene: TRBJ2-5
abundance: .

CDR3aa: CASGARYYEQYF
CDR3nt: TGTGCCAGCGGGGCACGGTACTACGAGCAGTACTTC
d_gene: .
v_gene: TRBV2
j_gene: TRBJ2-7
abundance: .

CDR3aa: CASSLRQGASNEKLFF
CDR3nt: TGTGCCAGCAGTCTCCGACAGGGGGCGAGTAATGAAAAACTGTTTTTT
d_gene: TRBD1
v_gene: TRBV12-3/TRBV12-4
j_gene: TRBJ1-4
abundance: .

CDR3aa: CASSSSGRASEQFF
CDR3nt: TGTGCCAGCAGTTCTAGCGGGAGGGCCAGTGAGCAGTTCTTC
d_gene: TRBD2
v_gene: TRBV7-3
j_gene: TRBJ2-1
abundance: .

CDR3aa: CASSTGTGSNQPQHF
CDR3nt: TGTGCCAGCAGCACCGGGACAGGGTCTAATCAGCCCCAGCATTTT
d_gene: TRBD1
v_gene: TRBV2
j_gene: TRBJ1-5
abundance: many

CDR3aa: CASMDWGTVYEQYF
CDR3nt: TGTGCCAGCATGGATTGGGGGACAGTCTACGAGCAGTACTTC
d_gene: TRBD1
v_gene: TRBV2
j_gene: TRBJ2-7
abundance: .

CDR3aa: CSATGGGRHEQYF
CDR3nt: TGCAGTGCCACGGGAGGAGGTCGTCACGAGCAGTACTTC
d_gene: TRBD2
v_gene: TRBV20-1
j_gene: TRBJ2-7
abundance: .

CDR3aa: CASSIQAVSTGELFF
CDR3nt: TGTGCCAGTAGTATTCAGGCGGTTAGCACCGGGGAGCTGTTTTTT
d_gene: .
v_gene: TRBV19
j_gene: TRBJ2-2
abundance: many

CDR3aa: CASSLWGRAETQYF
CDR3nt: TGTGCCAGCAGCCTCTGGGGAAGGGCGGAGACCCAGTACTTC
d_gene: .
v_gene: TRBV14
j_gene: TRBJ2-5
abundance: .

CDR3aa: CASSPELFVGYNEQFF
CDR3nt: TGTGCCAGTAGTCCTGAACTATTCGTTGGCTACAATGAGCAGTTCTTC
d_gene: .
v_gene: TRBV19
j_gene: TRBJ2-1
abundance: .

CDR3aa: CASGSSEKFAGEETQYF
CDR3nt: TGTGCCAGCGGCTCTAGCGAAAAATTCGCTGGGGAAGAGACCCAGTACTTC
d_gene: .
v_gene: TRBV2
j_gene: TRBJ2-5
abundance: .

CDR3aa: CASSLLQGRGSPLHF
CDR3nt: TGTGCCAGTAGTCTCCTACAGGGTAGAGGTTCACCCCTCCACTTT
d_gene: .
v_gene: TRBV19
j_gene: TRBJ1-6
abundance: many

CDR3aa: CASNPGGSYNEQFF
CDR3nt: TGTGCCAGCAATCCGGGGGGGTCCTACAATGAGCAGTTCTTC
d_gene: TRBD2
v_gene: TRBV6-5
j_gene: TRBJ2-1
abundance: many

CDR3aa: CASSLAGIEQFF
CDR3nt: TGTGCCAGCAGCTTAGCGGGAATCGAGCAGTTCTTC
d_gene: .
v_gene: TRBV7-6
j_gene: TRBJ2-1
abundance: few

CDR3aa: CASSLDTSGVNEQFF
CDR3nt: TGTGCCAGCAGCTTGGATACTAGCGGGGTCAATGAGCAGTTCTTC
d_gene: TRBD2
v_gene: TRBV5-6
j_gene: TRBJ2-1
abundance: .

CDR3aa: CATKPPTGGNTEAFF
CDR3nt: TGTGCCACCAAGCCCCCGACAGGGGGGAACACTGAAGCTTTCTTT
d_gene: TRBD1
v_gene: TRBV15
j_gene: TRBJ1-1
abundance: .

CDR3aa: CASSLQRTSTDTQYF
CDR3nt: TGTGCCAGCAGCTTGCAGCGGACTAGCACAGATACGCAGTATTTT
d_gene: .
v_gene: TRBV5-8
j_gene: TRBJ2-3
abundance: .

CDR3aa: CSSSSSTEAFF
CDR3nt: TGTTCCAGCAGCTCTAGTACTGAAGCTTTCTTT
d_gene: .
v_gene: TRBV7-9
j_gene: TRBJ1-1
abundance: .

CDR3aa: CSVESDRDEKLFF
CDR3nt: TGCAGCGTTGAATCGGACAGGGATGAAAAACTGTTTTTT
d_gene: TRBD1
v_gene: TRBV29-1
j_gene: TRBJ1-4
abundance: .

CDR3aa: CASSPEREGHLMKTQYF
CDR3nt: TGTGCCAGTAGCCCCGAGCGGGAGGGCCACCTAATGAAGACCCAGTACTTC
d_gene: TRBD2
v_gene: TRBV19
j_gene: TRBJ2-5
abundance: .

CDR3aa: CASSIDSGTGAYEQYF
CDR3nt: TGTGCCAGCAGCATCGACTCCGGGACAGGGGCCTACGAGCAGTACTTC
d_gene: TRBD1
v_gene: TRBV7-9
j_gene: TRBJ2-7
abundance: few

CDR3aa: CASIPPAQETQYF
CDR3nt: TGTGCCAGCATACCCCCTGCCCAAGAGACCCAGTACTTC
d_gene: .
v_gene: TRBV2
j_gene: TRBJ2-5
abundance: few

CDR3aa: CASSIGTGGFEQYF
CDR3nt: TGTGCCAGTAGTATCGGGACAGGGGGGTTCGAGCAGTACTTC
d_gene: TRBD1
v_gene: TRBV19
j_gene: TRBJ2-7
abundance: .

CDR3aa: CASSPSGAGANTEAFF
CDR3nt: TGTGCCAGCAGCCCATCCGGGGCAGGGGCGAACACTGAAGCTTTCTTT
d_gene: .
v_gene: TRBV9
j_gene: TRBJ1-1
abundance: .

CDR3aa: CSASWAGDTEAFF
CDR3nt: TGCAGTGCTAGTTGGGCAGGGGACACTGAAGCTTTCTTT
d_gene: .
v_gene: TRBV20-1
j_gene: TRBJ1-1
abundance: .

CDR3aa: CASSLETGVWVQETQYF
CDR3nt: TGTGCCAGCAGCTTAGAGACAGGGGTTTGGGTCCAAGAGACCCAGTACTTC
d_gene: TRBD1
v_gene: TRBV7-3
j_gene: TRBJ2-5
abundance: .

CDR3aa: CASMGQGTTEAFF
CDR3nt: TGCGCCAGCATGGGACAGGGGACAACTGAAGCTTTCTTT
d_gene: TRBD1
v_gene: TRBV10-2
j_gene: TRBJ1-1
abundance: .

CDR3aa: CASSSLGYYEQYF
CDR3nt: TGTGCCAGCAGCTCTTTAGGTTACTACGAGCAGTACTTC
d_gene: .
v_gene: TRBV2
j_gene: TRBJ2-7
abundance: few

CDR3aa: CASSSGGANVLTF
CDR3nt: TGTGCTAGCAGCTCAGGGGGGGCCAACGTCCTGACTTTC
d_gene: .
v_gene: TRBV7-7
j_gene: TRBJ2-6
abundance: once

CDR3aa: CASSLGNRDQETQYF
CDR3nt: TGTGCCAGCAGCTTAGGGAACAGGGACCAAGAGACCCAGTACTTC
d_gene: .
v_gene: TRBV11-2
j_gene: TRBJ2-5
abundance: many

CDR3aa: CASSAGQPHNQPQHF
CDR3nt: TGTGCCAGCAGTGCCGGGCAGCCGCACAATCAGCCCCAGCATTTT
d_gene: .
v_gene: TRBV6-1
j_gene: TRBJ1-5
abundance: .

CDR3aa: CASSQDRGSNLFF
CDR3nt: TGCGCCAGCAGCCAAGACAGGGGATCCAACTTGTTTTTT
d_gene: .
v_gene: TRBV4-3
j_gene: TRBJ1-4
abundance: .

CDR3aa: CASAGGMGDTQYF
CDR3nt: TGTGCCAGTGCAGGGGGGATGGGAGATACGCAGTATTTT
d_gene: .
v_gene: TRBV2
j_gene: TRBJ2-3
abundance: .

CDR3aa: CASSRMTGGNTEAFF
CDR3nt: TGTGCCAGCAGCCGTATGACAGGGGGTAACACTGAAGCTTTCTTT
d_gene: TRBD1
v_gene: TRBV7-9
j_gene: TRBJ1-1
abundance: .